Listed below are T cell receptor beta chains from one sample, sequenced in a study of T cell changes during pregnancy in multiple sclerosis. Produced via immunoSEQ multiplex PCR; TCRdb's table is partial and in-frame only. The sample has around 86,000 clones; about 93% are singletons. Sample: peripheral blood, taken in the first trimester of pregnancy. The receptors derive from a female donor with multiple sclerosis, enrolled in a pregnancy study. CDR3s leave out the opening cysteine and the closing phenylalanine or tryptophan.

j_call | v_call | cdr3_aa
TRBJ2-1 | TRBV19 | ASSIRYRPGNEQF
TRBJ1-1 | TRBV7-2 | ASSRTGHGTEAF
TRBJ2-1 | TRBV20-1 | SATLNEQF
TRBJ2-3 | TRBV29-1 | SVEGYGDRGVRDTQY
TRBJ2-5 | TRBV11-3 | ASSRTRGGTQY
TRBJ2-7 | TRBV5-4 | ASSLAVGTSTPEQY
TRBJ1-1 | TRBV5-8 | ASSFLGGVNTEAF
TRBJ2-3 | TRBV7-3 | ASSRTGGTDTQY
TRBJ2-7 | TRBV27 | ASRPQTSVSYEQY
TRBJ2-5 | TRBV5-1 | ASSFGQEETQY
TRBJ2-3 | TRBV21-1 | ASSKAGVGGSTDTQY
TRBJ2-1 | TRBV11-2 | ASSQLGVQRGGYEQF
TRBJ2-7 | TRBV2 | ASSDPGTGPEQY
TRBJ2-7 | TRBV6-5 | ASSYGSGGSYEQY
TRBJ1-1 | TRBV7-8 | ASSFVMSTEAF
TRBJ1-1 | TRBV7-3 | ASSPEGREWDTEAF
TRBJ2-1 | TRBV2 | ASIEGRANEQF
TRBJ1-3 | TRBV25-1 | ASGQPGGNTIY
TRBJ2-1 | TRBV6-1 | ASGVPQGVSYNEQF
TRBJ2-3 | TRBV7-9 | ASSLGQGIDTQY
TRBJ2-1 | TRBV14 | ASSPLAGLDNEQF
TRBJ1-5 | TRBV10-3 | AIGGQGIHQPQH
TRBJ1-4 | TRBV15 | ATSRDRGTPRTWEKLF
TRBJ2-1 | TRBV5-5 | ASSLETSSYNEQF
TRBJ2-7 | TRBV19 | ASRPGDSFHEQY
TRBJ1-5 | TRBV7-3 | ASSPEHRGLRQPQH
TRBJ2-3 | TRBV5-1 | ASAVSPTSGTDTQY
TRBJ2-7 | TRBV5-1 | ASSPRTSGGLSSYEQY
TRBJ2-3 | TRBV11-2 | ASSLDVQLGAKGTQY